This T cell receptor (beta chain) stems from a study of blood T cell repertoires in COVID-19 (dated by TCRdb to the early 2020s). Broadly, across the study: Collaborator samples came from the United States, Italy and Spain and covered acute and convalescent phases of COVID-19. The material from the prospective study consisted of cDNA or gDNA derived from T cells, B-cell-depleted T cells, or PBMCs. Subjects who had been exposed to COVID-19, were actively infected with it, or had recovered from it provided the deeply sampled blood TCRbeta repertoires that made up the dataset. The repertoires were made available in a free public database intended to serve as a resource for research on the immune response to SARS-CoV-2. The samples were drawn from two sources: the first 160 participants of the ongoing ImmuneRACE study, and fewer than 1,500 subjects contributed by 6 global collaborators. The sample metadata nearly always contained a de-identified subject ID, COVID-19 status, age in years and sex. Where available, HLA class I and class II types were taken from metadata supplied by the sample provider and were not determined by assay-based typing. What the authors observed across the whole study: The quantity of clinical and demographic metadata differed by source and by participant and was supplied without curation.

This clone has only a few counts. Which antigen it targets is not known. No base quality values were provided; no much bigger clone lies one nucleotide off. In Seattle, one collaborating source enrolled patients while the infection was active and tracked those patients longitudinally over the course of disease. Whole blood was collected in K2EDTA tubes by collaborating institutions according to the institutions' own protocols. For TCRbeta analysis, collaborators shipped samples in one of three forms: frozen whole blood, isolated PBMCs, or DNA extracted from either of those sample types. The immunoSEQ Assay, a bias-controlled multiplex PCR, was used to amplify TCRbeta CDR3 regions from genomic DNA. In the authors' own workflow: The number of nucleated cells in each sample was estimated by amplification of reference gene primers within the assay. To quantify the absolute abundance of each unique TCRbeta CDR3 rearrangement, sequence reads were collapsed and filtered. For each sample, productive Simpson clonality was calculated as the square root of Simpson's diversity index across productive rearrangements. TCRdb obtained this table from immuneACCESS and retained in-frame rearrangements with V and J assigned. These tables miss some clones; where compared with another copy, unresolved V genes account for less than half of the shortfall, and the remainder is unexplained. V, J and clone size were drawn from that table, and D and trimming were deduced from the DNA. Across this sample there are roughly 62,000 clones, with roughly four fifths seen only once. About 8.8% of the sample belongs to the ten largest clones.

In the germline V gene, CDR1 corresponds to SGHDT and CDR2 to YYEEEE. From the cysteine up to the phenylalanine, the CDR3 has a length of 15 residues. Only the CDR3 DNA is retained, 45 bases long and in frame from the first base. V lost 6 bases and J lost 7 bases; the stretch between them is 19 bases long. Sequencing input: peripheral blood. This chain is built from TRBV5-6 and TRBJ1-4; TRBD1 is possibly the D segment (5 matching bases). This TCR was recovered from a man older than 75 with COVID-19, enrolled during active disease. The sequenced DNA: TGTGCCAGCACCTCCCCTGGGCAGGGAGGTGAAAAACTGTTTTTT. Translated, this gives CASTSPGQGGEKLFF.